Sequencing of this TCR beta chain was carried out in a study of PD-1 blockade in classical Hodgkin lymphoma (dated by TCRdb to about 2020). About the study as a whole: Nivolumab dosing was 3 mg/kg intravenously every 2 weeks, continuing until either disease progression or unacceptable toxicity. The study used CyTOF and TCR beta sequencing to define a peripheral blood immune signature of response to PD-1 blockade in classical Hodgkin lymphoma.

The sample's time point, from its label and the paper: cycle 1 day 1 (C1D1), immediately before nivolumab initiation. All trial patients had relapsed after autologous stem cell transplantation, with cohorts A, B and C differing in prior brentuximab vedotin exposure. The trial cohort comprised some 60 patients with relapsed/refractory classical Hodgkin lymphoma whose best overall responses were complete response, partial response or progressive disease. Single-agent nivolumab was administered to trial patients in the multi-cohort phase II CheckMate 205 trial. Best overall response was determined by an independent review committee according to the 2007 International Working Group response criteria. Trial PBMCs were obtained immediately prior to nivolumab initiation (C1D1) and on therapy at cycle 2 day 1 and cycle 4 day 1. Peripheral blood was collected in 8 mL Vacutainer Cell Preparation Tubes, from which PBMCs were isolated by centrifugation and then cryopreserved.

Genomic DNA was extracted with the Qiagen DNeasy kit from unsorted PBMCs and from negatively selected CD4+ and CD8+ fractions. TCR beta CDR3 regions were subjected to amplification by immunoSEQ multiplex PCR with primers that anneal to V and J segments. A synthetic immune receptor repertoire was used to minimize amplification bias, and any remaining bias was removed computationally after sequencing. As for how the authors treated the data: Repertoire diversity was quantified as the Shannon entropy index using custom Python scripts. Unsorted, CD4+ and CD8+ repertoires were examined separately, except in combined analyses, for which CD4+ and CD8+ sequences were merged in silico. Clonal expansion was defined as a frequency increase of at least 2-fold after treatment compared with C1D1, and clones undetected at baseline were assigned a pseudocount of 0.5. Singleton clones were defined as clones with 0 or 1 copy at C1D1, and non-singleton clones were defined as clones with 2 or more copies. By matching protein sequences in sorted samples from the same patient, clones expanded in unsorted samples were annotated as CD4+, CD8+ or unknown. Diversity changes from C1D1 to C4D1 were tested in paired samples using Wilcoxon tests. In its TCRdb copy, this immuneACCESS table keeps in-frame sequences only and misses some clones. Where compared with another copy, unresolved V genes explain less than half of these, and the others have no known cause. V and J calls and clone size are copied from that table; D and trimming were computed from the DNA. The sample records about 25,000 clones, 85% to 90% of which are singletons. 2% to 3% of the sample belongs to the ten largest clones.

Summary of the overall study and its limitations: Newly diagnosed patients were reported to have lower baseline TCR diversity than healthy donors, and relapsed/refractory patients were reported to have lower baseline TCR diversity still. CD4+ but not CD8+ TCR diversity rose significantly by C4D1 (p=0.0027 vs p=0.16), most apparent in complete responders (p=0.02). Trial patients with a complete response had baseline diversity similar to that of newly diagnosed patients, while partial responders and progressors had significantly lower diversity. Patients starting nivolumab less than 1 year after ASCT had lower diversity and were excluded from later analyses to avoid confounding by immune reconstitution. The study was limited to a single clinical trial cohort, and causes of repertoire differences, possibly disease activity or prior therapy, remained undefined.

The CDR3 numbers 15 residues from cysteine through phenylalanine. CDR3 DNA only is kept here, 45 bases in frame from base 1. The germline V and J ends show losses of 6 bases and 4 bases respectively, and no gene match explains 8 bases of the junction. Via the germline V gene, CDR1 is MNHEY and CDR2 SVGAGI. For this clone: Its antigen has not been determined. No clone much larger than this one lies a single base away; base qualities are absent.

The sample here was peripheral blood mononuclear cells (PBMCs), taken at baseline. In this chain, TRBV6-5 is recombined with TRBJ1-5; a stretch of 8 junction bases matches TRBD1. The clonotype originates from a human donor with classical Hodgkin lymphoma. CDR3 loop: CASRPTGAKNQPQHF. The sequenced DNA: TGTGCCAGCAGGCCGACAGGGGCCAAGAATCAGCCCCAGCATTTT.